This is a list of T cell receptor beta chains from one sample in a study of shared clonotypes between healthy human individuals. Data came from immunoSEQ multiplex PCR; TCRdb stores just in-frame clones and leaves some out. The sample shows 490,000 or so clones, around 80% of them seen only once. Sequenced material: PBMCs. These receptor sequences come from a woman aged 40-49 years in good health. Some clones in this sample may be carry-over from other donors' samples. CDR3s include the opening cysteine and the closing phenylalanine or tryptophan. Each record gives: V gene, J gene, CDR3 protein.

>TRBV19|TRBJ2-3
CASSIGDEADTQYF
>TRBV7-9|TRBJ2-3
CASSASSTDTQYF
>TRBV5-4|TRBJ1-1
CASSLYLNTEAFF
>TRBV10-3|TRBJ1-1
CAISPDSRNTEAFF
>TRBV7-2|TRBJ2-1
CASSLASGRVGEQFF
>TRBV30|TRBJ2-5
CAILSYETQYF
>TRBV30|TRBJ2-2
CAWSRDRGGTGELFF
>TRBV4-3|TRBJ2-3
CASSQDSRTGSTDTQYF
>TRBV4-2|TRBJ2-1
CASSRGRDNEQFF
>TRBV18|TRBJ2-5
CASSPRTSGLQETQYF
>TRBV19|TRBJ2-1
CASSIGLISNEQFF
>TRBV19|TRBJ2-5
CASSIVGAQARGTQYF
>TRBV9|TRBJ2-7
CASSVNIRLADSINSYEQYF
>TRBV28|TRBJ2-2
CASRPVGTSGTGGTGELFF
>TRBV4-2|TRBJ1-2
CASSQDPAGGIYGYTF
>TRBV7-9|TRBJ2-7
CASSRGQGENYEQYF
>TRBV25-1|TRBJ1-4
CASRDTGTANEKLFF
>TRBV6-6|TRBJ2-3
CASSRLGAQNTDTQYF
>TRBV19|TRBJ1-2
CASSIQGQGVIPYGYTF
>TRBV9|TRBJ2-7
CASSVGPGLSYEQYF
>TRBV9|TRBJ2-7
CASSVKPLAGGNEQYF
>TRBV28|TRBJ1-5
CASSLSGFRGRPQHF
>TRBV6-5|TRBJ1-1
CASSYPDIGATEAFF
>TRBV15|TRBJ2-5
CATSREWGFGETQYF
>TRBV4-1|TRBJ2-7
CASSQDGPGLAGETLYEQYF
>TRBV19|TRBJ2-1
CASSIDRAGGTYNEQFF
>TRBV5-5|TRBJ2-1
CASSAGLAGEREQFF
>TRBV4-1|TRBJ1-5
CASSSLAWRFDSTNQPQHF
>TRBV13|TRBJ2-3
CASSDRGGGVPDTQYF
>TRBV19|TRBJ2-3
CASSRYSTDTQYF
>TRBV5-1|TRBJ1-5
CASSLEGRINQPQHF
>TRBV5-4|TRBJ2-2
CASSSTTGTGELFF
>TRBV15|TRBJ1-5
CATSRKSDNQPQHF
>TRBV4-1|TRBJ2-3
CASSRREGLADTQYF
>TRBV6-1|TRBJ1-5
CASSDGNHNQPQHF
>TRBV5-1|TRBJ1-4
CASSLERPGGTNEKLFF
>TRBV14|TRBJ1-3
CASRPQGASSGNTIYF
>TRBV30|TRBJ2-7
CASTRQGPYEQYF
>TRBV2|TRBJ1-1
CASSPLQPSTEAFF
>TRBV28|TRBJ1-5
CASSSTGPNQPQHF
>TRBV2|TRBJ2-1
CASSERLAGGNEQFF
>TRBV7-3|TRBJ2-1
CASSLNPAGTPSYNEQFF
>TRBV6-6|TRBJ2-3
CASSEQANTDTQYF
>TRBV4-2|TRBJ2-3
CASSQLSTTDTQYF
>TRBV11-2|TRBJ2-1
CASTGLAGVNEQFF